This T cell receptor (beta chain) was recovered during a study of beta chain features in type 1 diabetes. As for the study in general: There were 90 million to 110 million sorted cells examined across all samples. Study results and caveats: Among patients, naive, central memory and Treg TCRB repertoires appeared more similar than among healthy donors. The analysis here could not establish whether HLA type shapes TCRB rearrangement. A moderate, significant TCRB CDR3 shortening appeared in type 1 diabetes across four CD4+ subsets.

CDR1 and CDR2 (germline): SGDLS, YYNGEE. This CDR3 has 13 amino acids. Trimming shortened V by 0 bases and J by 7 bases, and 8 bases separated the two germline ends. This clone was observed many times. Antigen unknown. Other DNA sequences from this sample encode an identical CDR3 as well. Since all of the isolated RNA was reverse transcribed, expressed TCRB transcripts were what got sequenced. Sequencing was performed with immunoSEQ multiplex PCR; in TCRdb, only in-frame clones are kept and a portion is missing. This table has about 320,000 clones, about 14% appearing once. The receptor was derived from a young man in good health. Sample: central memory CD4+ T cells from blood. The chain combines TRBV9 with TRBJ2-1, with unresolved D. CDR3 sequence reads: CASSVEGRNEQFF. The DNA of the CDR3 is TGTGCCAGCAGCGTAGAAGGCCGAAATGAGCAGTTCTTC.